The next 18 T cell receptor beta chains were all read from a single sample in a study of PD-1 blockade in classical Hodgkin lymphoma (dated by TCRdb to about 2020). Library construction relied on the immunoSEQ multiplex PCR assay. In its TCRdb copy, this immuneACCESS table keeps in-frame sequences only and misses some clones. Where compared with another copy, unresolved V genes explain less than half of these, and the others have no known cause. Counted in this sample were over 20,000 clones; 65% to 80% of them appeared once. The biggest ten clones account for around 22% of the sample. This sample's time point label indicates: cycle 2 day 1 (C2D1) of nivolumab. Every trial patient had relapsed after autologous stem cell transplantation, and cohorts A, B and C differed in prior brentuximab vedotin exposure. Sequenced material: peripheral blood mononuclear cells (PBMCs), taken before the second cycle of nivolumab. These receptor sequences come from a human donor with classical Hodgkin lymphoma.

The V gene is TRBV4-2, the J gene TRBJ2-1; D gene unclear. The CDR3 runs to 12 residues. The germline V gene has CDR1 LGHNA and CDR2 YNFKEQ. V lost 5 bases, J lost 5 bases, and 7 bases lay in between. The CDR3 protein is CASSDRNNEQFF. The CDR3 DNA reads TGTGCCAGCAGCGACCGCAACAATGAGCAGTTCTTC.

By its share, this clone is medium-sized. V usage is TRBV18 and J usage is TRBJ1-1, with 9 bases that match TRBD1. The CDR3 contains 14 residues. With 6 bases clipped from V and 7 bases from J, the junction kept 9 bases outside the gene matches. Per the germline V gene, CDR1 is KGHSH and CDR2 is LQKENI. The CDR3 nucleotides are TGTGCCAGCTCGCCGTTACAGGGGGCAGGTGAAGCTTTCTTT. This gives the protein CASSPLQGAGEAFF.

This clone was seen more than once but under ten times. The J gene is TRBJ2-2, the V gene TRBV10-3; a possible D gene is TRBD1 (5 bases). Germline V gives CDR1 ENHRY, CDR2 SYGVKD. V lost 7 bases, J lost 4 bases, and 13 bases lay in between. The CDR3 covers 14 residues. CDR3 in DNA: TGTGCCATCACCCCAGGGTATAGCACCGGGGAGCTGTTTTTT. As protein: CAITPGYSTGELFF.

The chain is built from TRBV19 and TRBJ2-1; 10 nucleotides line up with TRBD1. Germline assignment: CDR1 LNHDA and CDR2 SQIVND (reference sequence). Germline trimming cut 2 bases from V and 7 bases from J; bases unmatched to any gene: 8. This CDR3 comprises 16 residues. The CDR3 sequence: CASSITPGQGWNEQFF. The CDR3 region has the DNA TGTGCCAGTAGTATAACGCCGGGACAGGGGTGGAATGAGCAGTTCTTC.

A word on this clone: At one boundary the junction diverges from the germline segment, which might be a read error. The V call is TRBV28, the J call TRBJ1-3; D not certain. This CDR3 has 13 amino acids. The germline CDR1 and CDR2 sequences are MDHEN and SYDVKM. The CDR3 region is CATSANSGNTIYF. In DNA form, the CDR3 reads TGTGCCACCAGTGCCAACAGTGGAAACACCATATATTTT.

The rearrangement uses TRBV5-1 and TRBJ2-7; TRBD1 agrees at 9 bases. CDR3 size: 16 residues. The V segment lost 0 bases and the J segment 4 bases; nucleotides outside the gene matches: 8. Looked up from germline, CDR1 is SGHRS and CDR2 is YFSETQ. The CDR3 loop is CASSLEVQGALYEQYF. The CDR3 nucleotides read TGCGCCAGCAGCTTGGAGGTACAGGGGGCGTTATACGAGCAGTACTTC. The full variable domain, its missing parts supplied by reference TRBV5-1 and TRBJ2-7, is KAGVTQTPRYLIKTRGQQVTLSCSPISGHRSVSWYQQTPGQGLQFLFEYFSETQRNKGNFPGRFSGRQFSNSRSEMNVSTLELGDSALYLCASSLEVQGALYEQYFGPGTRLTVT.

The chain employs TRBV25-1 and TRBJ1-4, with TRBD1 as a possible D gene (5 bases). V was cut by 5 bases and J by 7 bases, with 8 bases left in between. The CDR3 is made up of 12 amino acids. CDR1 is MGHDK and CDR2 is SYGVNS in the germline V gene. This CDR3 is CASSSGTEKLFF. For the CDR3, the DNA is TGTGCCAGCAGTTCCGGGACTGAAAAACTGTTTTTT.

Written as DNA, the CDR3 is TGTGCCAGCAGCTTAGGCAGGGATCGCGAGCAGTACTTC. It yields the protein CASSLGRDREQYF. The chain uses TRBV7-2 and TRBJ2-7, with D perhaps matching TRBD1 (5 bases). V shed 1 base and J shed 6 bases, with 10 bases lying between them. There are 13 residues in the CDR3. The germline V gene has CDR1 SGHTA and CDR2 FQGNSA.

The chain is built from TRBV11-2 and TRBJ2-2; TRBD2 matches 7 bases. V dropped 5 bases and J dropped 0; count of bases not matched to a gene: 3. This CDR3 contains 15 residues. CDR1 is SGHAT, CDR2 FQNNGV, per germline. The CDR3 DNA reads TGTGCCAGCAGCCCGGGACTATCGAACACCGGGGAGCTGTTTTTT. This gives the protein CASSPGLSNTGELFF.

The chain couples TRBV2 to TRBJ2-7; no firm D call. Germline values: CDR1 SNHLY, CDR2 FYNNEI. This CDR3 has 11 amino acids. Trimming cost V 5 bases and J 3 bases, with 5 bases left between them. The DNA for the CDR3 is TGTGCCAGCAGTACCAACTACGAGCAGTACTTC. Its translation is CASSTNYEQYF. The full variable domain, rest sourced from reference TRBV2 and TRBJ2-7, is EPEVTQTPSHQVTQMGQEVILRCVPISNHLYFYWYRQILGQKVEFLVSFYNNEISEKSEIFDDQFSVERPDGSNFTLKIRSTKLEDSAMYFCASSTNYEQYFGPGTRLTVT.

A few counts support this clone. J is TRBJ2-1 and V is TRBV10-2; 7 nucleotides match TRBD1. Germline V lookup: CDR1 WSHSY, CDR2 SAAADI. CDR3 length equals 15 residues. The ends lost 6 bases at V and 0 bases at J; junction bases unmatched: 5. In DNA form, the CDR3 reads TGCGCCAGCAGCCCGACAGGGAGCTCCTACAATGAGCAGTTCTTC. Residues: CASSPTGSSYNEQFF.

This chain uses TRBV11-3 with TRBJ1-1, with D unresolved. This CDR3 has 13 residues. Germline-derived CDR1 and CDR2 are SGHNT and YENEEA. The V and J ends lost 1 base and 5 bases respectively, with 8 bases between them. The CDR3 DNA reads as TGTGCCAGCAGCTTAGTGAAGACGACTGAAGCTTTCTTT. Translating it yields CASSLVKTTEAFF.

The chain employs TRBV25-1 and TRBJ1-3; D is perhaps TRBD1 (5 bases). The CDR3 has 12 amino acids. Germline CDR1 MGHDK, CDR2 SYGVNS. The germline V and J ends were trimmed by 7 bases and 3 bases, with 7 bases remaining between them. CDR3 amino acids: CASKGIGNTIYF. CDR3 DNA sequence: TGTGCCAGCAAGGGGATTGGAAACACCATATATTTT. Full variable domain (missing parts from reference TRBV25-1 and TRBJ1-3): EADIYQTPRYLVIGTGKKITLECSQTMGHDKMYWYQQDPGMELHLIHYSYGVNSTEKGDLSSESTVSRIRTEHFPLTLESARPSHTSQYLCASKGIGNTIYFGEGSWLTVV.

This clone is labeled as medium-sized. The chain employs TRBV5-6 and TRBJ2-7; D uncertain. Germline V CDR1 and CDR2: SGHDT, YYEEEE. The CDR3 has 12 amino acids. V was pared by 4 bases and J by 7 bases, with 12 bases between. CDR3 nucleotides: TGTGCCAGCAGCAAACCTCTCAGGGAGCAGTACTTC. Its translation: CASSKPLREQYF. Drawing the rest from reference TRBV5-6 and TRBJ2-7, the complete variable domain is DAGVTQSPTHLIKTRGQQVTLRCSPKSGHDTVSWYQQALGQGPQFIFQYYEEEERQRGNFPDRFSGHQFPNYSSELNVNALLLGDSALYLCASSKPLREQYFGPGTRLTVT.

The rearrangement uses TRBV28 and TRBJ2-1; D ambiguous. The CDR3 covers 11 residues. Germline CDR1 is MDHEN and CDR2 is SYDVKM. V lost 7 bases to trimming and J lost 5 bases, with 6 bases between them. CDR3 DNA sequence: TGTGCCAGCATAGGAAACAATGAGCAGTTCTTC. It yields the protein CASIGNNEQFF.

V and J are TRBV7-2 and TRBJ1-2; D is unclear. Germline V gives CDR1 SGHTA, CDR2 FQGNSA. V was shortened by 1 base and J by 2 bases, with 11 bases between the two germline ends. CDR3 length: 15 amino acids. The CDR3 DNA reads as TGTGCCAGCAGCTTAGTGCAGGTTGGGAACTATGGCTACACCTTC. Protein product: CASSLVQVGNYGYTF.

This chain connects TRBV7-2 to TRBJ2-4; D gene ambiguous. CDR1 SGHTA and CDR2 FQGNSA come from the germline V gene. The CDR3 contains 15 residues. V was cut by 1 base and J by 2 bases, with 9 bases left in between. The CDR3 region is CASSLVPQTKNIQYF. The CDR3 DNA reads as TGTGCCAGCAGCTTAGTCCCCCAAACCAAAAACATTCAGTACTTC.

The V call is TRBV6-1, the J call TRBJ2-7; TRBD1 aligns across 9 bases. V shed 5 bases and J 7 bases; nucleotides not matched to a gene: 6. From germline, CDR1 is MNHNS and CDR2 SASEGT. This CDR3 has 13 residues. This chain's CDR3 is CASSTGTGREQYF. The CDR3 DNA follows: TGTGCCAGCAGTACCGGGACAGGGCGTGAGCAGTACTTC.